This passage covers 6 T cell receptor beta chains from one sample sequenced in a study of blood T cell repertoires in COVID-19. This table comes from immunoSEQ multiplex PCR, and its TCRdb copy is limited to in-frame clones, with some not included. The data hold hundreds of thousands of clones, with 65% to 90% observed a single time. The sequenced material came from peripheral blood. These receptors originate from a man aged 45 to 65 with acute or convalescent COVID-19.

V gene TRBV6-5 combines with J gene TRBJ1-1; D gene uncertain. With 4 bases removed from V and 5 bases from J, the gap between germline ends came to 11 bases. The germline V gene encodes CDR1 MNHEY and CDR2 SVGAGI. The length of the CDR3 is 13 residues. CDR3 residues: CASSSEVGTEAFF. The CDR3 DNA reads as TGTGCCAGCAGTTCGGAGGTGGGAACTGAAGCTTTCTTT.

The chain uses TRBV6-5 and TRBJ2-7; tentatively, D is TRBD2 (5 bases). This CDR3 has 13 residues. Per the germline V gene, CDR1 is MNHEY and CDR2 is SVGAGI. The V end lost 6 bases, the J end lost 4 bases, and 13 bases lay between the germline ends. CDR3 protein: CASRANREYEQYF. DNA of the CDR3: TGTGCCAGCAGGGCCAATCGGGAATACGAGCAGTACTTC.

The chain joins TRBV9 to TRBJ1-2, with D perhaps matching TRBD1 (6 bases). With 4 bases removed from V and 4 bases from J, the gap between germline ends came to 14 bases. This CDR3 has 14 amino acids. In germline, CDR1 is SGDLS, CDR2 YYNGEE. Here the CDR3 DNA reads TGTGCCAGCAGCCATCCAGGGGACGTCTATGGCTACACCTTC. Its protein product is CASSHPGDVYGYTF.

The V call is TRBV6-5, the J call TRBJ1-3; D not resolved. The germline V gene encodes CDR1 MNHEY and CDR2 SVGAGI. V was trimmed by 4 bases and J by 2 bases, leaving 15 bases between them. The CDR3 spans 16 residues. CDR3 sequence (DNA): TGTGCCAGCAGTTCCGTGTCAGCGGGTACTGGAAACACCATATATTTT. Amino acids: CASSSVSAGTGNTIYF.

The CDR3, as DNA: TGTGCCAGCAGTTACTCAGGGGCCGCCGGCCCTGGCTACACCTTC. Amino acids: CASSYSGAAGPGYTF. The chain employs TRBV6-5 and TRBJ1-2; D perhaps matches TRBD1 (5 bases). V shed 0 bases and J shed 7 bases, with 15 bases lying between them. Looked up from germline, CDR1 is MNHEY and CDR2 is SVGAGI. The CDR3 covers 15 residues.

This clone has only one observation. The J gene is TRBJ2-3, the V gene TRBV7-8, with 11 positions matching TRBD2. The CDR3 runs 16 residues. V lost 2 bases to trimming and J lost 1 base; unmatched junction nucleotides: 2. Germline CDR1 reads SGHVS; CDR2 reads FQNEAQ. The CDR3 reads CASSLSSGGGTDTQYF. As DNA, the CDR3 is TGTGCCAGCAGCTTAAGTAGCGGGGGGGGCACAGATACGCAGTATTTT. Based on the CDR3 plus reference TRBV7-8 and TRBJ2-3, the full variable domain is GAGVSQSPRYKVAKRGQDVALRCDPISGHVSLFWYQQALGQGPEFLTYFQNEAQLDKSGLPSDRFFAERPEGSVSTLKIQRTQQEDSAVYLCASSLSSGGGTDTQYFGPGTRLTVL.